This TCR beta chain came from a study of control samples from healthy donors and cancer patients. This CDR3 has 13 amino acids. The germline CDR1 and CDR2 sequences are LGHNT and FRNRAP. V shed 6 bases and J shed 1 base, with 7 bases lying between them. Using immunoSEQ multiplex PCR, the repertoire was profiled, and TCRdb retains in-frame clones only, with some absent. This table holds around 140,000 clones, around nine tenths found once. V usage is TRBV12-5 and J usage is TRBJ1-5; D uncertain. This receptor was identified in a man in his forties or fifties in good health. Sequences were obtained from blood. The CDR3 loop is CASGPDSNQPQHF. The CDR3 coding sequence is TGTGCTAGTGGACCGGACAGCAATCAGCCCCAGCATTTT.